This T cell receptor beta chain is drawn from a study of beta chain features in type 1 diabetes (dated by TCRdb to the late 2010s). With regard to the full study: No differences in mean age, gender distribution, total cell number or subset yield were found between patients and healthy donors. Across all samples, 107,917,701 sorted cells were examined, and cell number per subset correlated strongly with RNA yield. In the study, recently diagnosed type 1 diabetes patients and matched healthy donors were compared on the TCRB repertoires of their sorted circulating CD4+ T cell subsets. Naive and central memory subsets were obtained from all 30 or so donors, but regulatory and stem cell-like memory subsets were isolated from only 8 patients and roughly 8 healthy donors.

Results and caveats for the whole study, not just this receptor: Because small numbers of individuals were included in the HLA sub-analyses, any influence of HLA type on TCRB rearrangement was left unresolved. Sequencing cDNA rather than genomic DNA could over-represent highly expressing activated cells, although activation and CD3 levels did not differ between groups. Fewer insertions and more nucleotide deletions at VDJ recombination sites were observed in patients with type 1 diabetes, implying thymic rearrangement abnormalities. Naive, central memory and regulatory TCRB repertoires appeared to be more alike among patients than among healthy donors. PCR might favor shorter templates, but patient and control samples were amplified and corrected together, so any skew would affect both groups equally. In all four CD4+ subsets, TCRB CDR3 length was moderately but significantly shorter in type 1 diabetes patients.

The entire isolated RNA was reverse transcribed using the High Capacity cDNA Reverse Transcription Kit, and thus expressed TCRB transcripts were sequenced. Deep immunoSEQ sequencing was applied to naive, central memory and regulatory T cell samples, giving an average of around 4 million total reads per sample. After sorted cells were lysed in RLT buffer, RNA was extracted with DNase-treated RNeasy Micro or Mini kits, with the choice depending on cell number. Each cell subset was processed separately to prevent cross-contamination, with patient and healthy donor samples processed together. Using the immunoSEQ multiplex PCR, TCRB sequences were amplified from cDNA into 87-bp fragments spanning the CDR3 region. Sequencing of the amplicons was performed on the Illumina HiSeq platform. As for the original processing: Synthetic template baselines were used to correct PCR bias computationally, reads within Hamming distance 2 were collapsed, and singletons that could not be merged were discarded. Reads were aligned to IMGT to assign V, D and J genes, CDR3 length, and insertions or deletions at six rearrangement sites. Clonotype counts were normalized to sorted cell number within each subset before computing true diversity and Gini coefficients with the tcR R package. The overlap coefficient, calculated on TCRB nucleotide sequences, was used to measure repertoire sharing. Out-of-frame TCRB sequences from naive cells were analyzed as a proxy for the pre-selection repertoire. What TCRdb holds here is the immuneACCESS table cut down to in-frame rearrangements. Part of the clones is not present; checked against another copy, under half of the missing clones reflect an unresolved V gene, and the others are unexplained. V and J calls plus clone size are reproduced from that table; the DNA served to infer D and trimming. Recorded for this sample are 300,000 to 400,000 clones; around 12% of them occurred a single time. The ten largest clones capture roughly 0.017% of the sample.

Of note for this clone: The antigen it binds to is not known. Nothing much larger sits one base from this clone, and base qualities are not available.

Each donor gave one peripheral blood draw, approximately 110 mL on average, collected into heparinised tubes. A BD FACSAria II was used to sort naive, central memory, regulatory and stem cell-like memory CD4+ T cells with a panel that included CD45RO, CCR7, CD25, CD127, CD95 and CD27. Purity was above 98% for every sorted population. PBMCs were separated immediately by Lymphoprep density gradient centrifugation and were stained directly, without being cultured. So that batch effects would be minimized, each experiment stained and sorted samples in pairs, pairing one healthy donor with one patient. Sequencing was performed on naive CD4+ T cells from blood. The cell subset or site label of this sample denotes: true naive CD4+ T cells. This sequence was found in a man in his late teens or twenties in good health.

The bases are TGCGCCAGCAGCCAAGAGACAGGCGGGTACACCGGGGAGCTGTTTTTT. This gives the protein CASSQETGGYTGELFF. The chain is assembled from TRBV4-3 and TRBJ2-2; perhaps TRBD1 is the D gene, with 6 bases matching. The cysteine opens and the phenylalanine closes a CDR3 of 16 amino acids. Only the CDR3 part of the read is kept: 48 bases, read in frame from the first base. Trimming removed 0 bases from V and 3 bases from J, leaving 11 bases between the germline ends. The germline V gene sets CDR1 to LGHNA and CDR2 to YSLEER.